One and the same sample provided the 20 T cell receptor beta chains below, sequenced in a study of CD8 T cells in ankylosing spondylitis. TCRdb recomputed calls from the 5' RACE reads with MiXCR, one row per CDR3 protein. The sample holds about 25,000 distinct CDR3 sequences, 2.5% to 3% seen once. The sample consisted of blood, either unsorted or a sorted T cell fraction (not recorded which). The origin of the receptors is a female donor with ankylosing spondylitis or in good health (not recorded which).

This clonotype was observed at least ten times. CDR3 residues: CASSAHGSQQETQYF. In nucleotides, the CDR3 is TGTGCCAGCAGCGCCCACGGGAGTCAACAAGAGACCCAGTACTTC. The rearrangement links TRBV9 to TRBJ2-5; perhaps TRBD2 as D (6 bases). CDR3 length: 15 residues. CDR1 is SGDLS and CDR2 is YYNGEE in the germline V gene. Trimming took 3 bases from V and 2 from J, leaving 14 bases between them.

In its sample, this clonotype was seen many times. The chain uses TRBV9 and TRBJ2-2; D is uncertain. The CDR3 sequence is 14 residues long. Per the germline V gene, CDR1 is SGDLS and CDR2 is YYNGEE. V dropped 4 bases and J dropped 0 bases, with 7 bases sitting between them. Here the CDR3 DNA reads TGTGCCAGCAGCCCCCACACGAACACCGGGGAGCTGTTTTTT. This translates into CASSPHTNTGELFF.

This clonotype showed up many times. This chain connects TRBV9 to TRBJ2-7; a possible D gene is TRBD2 (6 bases). V was clipped by 6 bases and J by 0 bases, with 13 bases between them. The length of the CDR3 is 14 residues. The germline gives CDR1 SGDLS, CDR2 YYNGEE. Written as DNA, the CDR3 is TGTGCCAGCATGCCGGGAGAGAGCTCCTACGAGCAGTACTTC. This gives the protein CASMPGESSYEQYF.

This clonotype was seen repeatedly, ten times or more. The chain links TRBV9 to TRBJ2-1; 10 bases are shared with TRBD2. The germline V gene encodes CDR1 SGDLS and CDR2 YYNGEE. V shed 4 bases, J shed 5 bases, and the junction held 3 bases outside the gene matches. The CDR3 length is 14 residues. The CDR3 nucleotides read TGTGCCAGCAGCCTAGCGGGAGTTGACAATGAGCAGTTCTTC. Amino acid sequence: CASSLAGVDNEQFF.

This clonotype was detected ten times or more. A much bigger clone sits one base away, suggesting this may be a read error. The rearrangement joins TRBV10-3 to TRBJ1-1; D is undetermined. CDR1 is ENHRY, CDR2 SYGVKD, per germline. The V gene lost 2 bases and the J gene lost 11 bases, with 15 bases spanning the gap. The CDR3 extends over 13 amino acids. The CDR3: CAISENSSGGAFF. The CDR3 nucleotides read TGTGCCATCAGTGAGAACAGTTCAGGAGGGGCTTTCTTT.

This clonotype was seen ten or more times. The chain couples TRBV9 to TRBJ2-5; D not resolved. Trimming removed 3 bases from V and 2 bases from J, with 14 bases in between. CDR1 and CDR2 (germline): SGDLS, YYNGEE. This CDR3 is 15 amino acids long. The DNA for the CDR3 is TGTGCCAGCAGCGAGACCCTGGGTTTACAAGAGACCCAGTACTTC. It translates to CASSETLGLQETQYF.

This clonotype counts as medium-sized. The chain combines TRBV9 with TRBJ1-6; D remains ambiguous. The CDR3 runs 14 residues. The V gene lost 3 bases and the J gene lost 5 bases, with 9 bases spanning the gap. Germline V gene data show CDR1 as SGDLS and CDR2 as YYNGEE. The CDR3 DNA follows: TGTGCCAGCAGCGCGCACCCGAATAATTCACCCCTCCACTTT. It specifies CASSAHPNNSPLHF.

The chain combines TRBV9 with TRBJ1-1, with D perhaps matching TRBD1 (5 bases). In germline, CDR1 is SGDLS, CDR2 YYNGEE. The CDR3 loop spans 14 amino acids. With 3 bases removed from V and 1 base from J, the gap between germline ends came to 10 bases. Here the CDR3 DNA reads TGTGCCAGCAGCGCACGGGGGGAGAACACTGAAGCTTTCTTT. Its protein is CASSARGENTEAFF.

Within the sample, this clonotype is large. The V and J genes are TRBV9 and TRBJ2-1; unclear D gene. The CDR3 is made up of 14 amino acids. Germline V gene sequence: CDR1 SGDLS, CDR2 YYNGEE. V lost 0 bases and J 6 bases, leaving 10 bases between the germline ends. In nucleotides, the CDR3 is TGTGCCAGCAGCGTAGATCTCTGGGGCAATGAGCAGTTCTTC. The encoded protein is CASSVDLWGNEQFF.

This clonotype is judged medium-sized. V usage is TRBV9 and J usage is TRBJ2-1; TRBD1 agrees at 7 bases. This CDR3 contains 17 residues. The J segment lost 3 bases and the V segment lost 0 bases, leaving 9 bases of the junction unmatched. CDR1 SGDLS and CDR2 YYNGEE come from the germline V gene. The CDR3 reads CASSVEGAAAVYNEQFF. In DNA form, the CDR3 reads TGTGCCAGCAGCGTAGAGGGGGCGGCCGCCGTCTACAATGAGCAGTTCTTC.

This clonotype was counted ten times or more. The CDR3 reads CASSVGQPDEQFF. The CDR3 region has the DNA TGTGCCAGCAGCGTAGGGCAACCCGATGAGCAGTTCTTC. V is TRBV9 and J is TRBJ2-1; D call uncertain. CDR1 is SGDLS and CDR2 is YYNGEE in the germline V gene. The ends were cut back, 0 bases at V and 8 bases at J, with 9 bases in the middle. The CDR3 runs to 13 residues.

This clonotype has a count of ten or more. The rearrangement joins TRBV9 to TRBJ2-1, with a weak D call TRBD1 (6 bases). Trimming left V 4 bases short and J 0 bases short, with 17 bases between. CDR1 and CDR2 from the germline V gene are SGDLS and YYNGEE. CDR3 length equals 17 residues. The CDR3 loop is CASSPRTVLGSYNEQFF. The CDR3 nucleotides read TGTGCCAGCAGCCCGCGGACAGTCCTAGGCTCCTACAATGAGCAGTTCTTC.

This clonotype has at least ten counts. This chain uses TRBV9 with TRBJ1-1, with 7 bases aligning to TRBD1. Germline-derived CDR1 and CDR2 are SGDLS and YYNGEE. The CDR3 is made up of 16 amino acids. Trimming at V came to 4 bases and at J to 0 bases, leaving 9 bases not matched to a gene. CDR3 loop: CASSLRGGQMNTEAFF. The CDR3 nucleotides read TGTGCCAGCAGCCTACGGGGGGGACAGATGAACACTGAAGCTTTCTTT.

This clonotype came up many times. This chain links TRBV9 with TRBJ1-4; TRBD1 matches at 10 bases. Germline V lookup: CDR1 SGDLS, CDR2 YYNGEE. The CDR3 spans 15 residues. Trimming took 4 bases from V and 5 from J; bases not matched to a gene: 5. CDR3 coding DNA: TGTGCCAGCAGCAAAATGACAGGGGGCAATGAAAAACTGTTTTTT. This sequence encodes CASSKMTGGNEKLFF.

This clonotype appeared many times. The rearrangement uses TRBV9 and TRBJ1-1, with 7 nucleotides matching TRBD1. The germline V gene encodes CDR1 SGDLS and CDR2 YYNGEE. The CDR3 loop spans 14 amino acids. The J segment lost 5 bases and the V segment lost 2 bases, leaving 6 bases of the junction unmatched. The CDR3 DNA reads as TGTGCCAGCAGCGTTCAGGGGGGGGATACTGAAGCTTTCTTT. Translation: CASSVQGGDTEAFF.

This clonotype has a count of ten or more. The chain joins TRBV9 to TRBJ2-3; 7 bases map to TRBD2. This CDR3 comprises 16 residues. The V and J ends lost 1 base and 1 base, in that order; junction bases with no gene match: 6. Germline V CDR1 and CDR2: SGDLS, YYNGEE. The CDR3 sequence is CASSVRAGVGTDTQYF. The DNA for the CDR3 is TGTGCCAGCAGCGTACGGGCGGGAGTCGGCACAGATACGCAGTATTTT.

This clonotype was seen repeatedly, ten times or more. This chain links TRBV9 with TRBJ2-7; 16 bases agree with TRBD2. CDR3 length: 16 residues. The ends lost 3 bases at V and 6 bases at J; junction bases unmatched: 6. The germline V gene has CDR1 SGDLS and CDR2 YYNGEE. CDR3 DNA sequence: TGTGCCAGCAGCGCGGGACTAGCGGGGGGGCAAGGCGAGCAGTACTTC. Its translation is CASSAGLAGGQGEQYF.

This clonotype showed up many times. V gene TRBV9 combines with J gene TRBJ2-2; TRBD1 agrees at 7 bases. The CDR3 sequence is 19 residues long. V trimming: 0 bases; J trimming: 6 bases; junction bases outside the gene matches: 17. CDR1 is SGDLS and CDR2 is YYNGEE in the germline V gene. The CDR3 DNA reads TGTGCCAGCAGCGTAGGGGGCTCTGGGACAGTTCTTTGGGCCGGGGAGCTGTTTTTT. Translation: CASSVGGSGTVLWAGELFF.

This clonotype occurred many times. The rearrangement links TRBV9 to TRBJ2-7, with TRBD1 identical over 8 bases. The CDR3 sequence is 13 residues long. V was clipped by 0 bases and J by 5 bases; unmatched bases: 1. CDR1 and CDR2 (germline): SGDLS, YYNGEE. The CDR3 region has the DNA TGTGCCAGCAGCGTAGGACAGGGGAACGAGCAGTACTTC. Its translation: CASSVGQGNEQYF.

This clonotype was counted at least ten times. The chain has TRBV9 and TRBJ2-1; D remains ambiguous. The V end lost 0 bases, the J end lost 3 bases, and 13 bases lay between the germline ends. This CDR3 spans 16 amino acids. Germline CDR1 and CDR2: SGDLS and YYNGEE. The chain's CDR3 is CASSVGFPAVYNEQFF. Here the CDR3 DNA reads TGTGCCAGCAGCGTAGGTTTCCCGGCGGTCTACAATGAGCAGTTCTTC.